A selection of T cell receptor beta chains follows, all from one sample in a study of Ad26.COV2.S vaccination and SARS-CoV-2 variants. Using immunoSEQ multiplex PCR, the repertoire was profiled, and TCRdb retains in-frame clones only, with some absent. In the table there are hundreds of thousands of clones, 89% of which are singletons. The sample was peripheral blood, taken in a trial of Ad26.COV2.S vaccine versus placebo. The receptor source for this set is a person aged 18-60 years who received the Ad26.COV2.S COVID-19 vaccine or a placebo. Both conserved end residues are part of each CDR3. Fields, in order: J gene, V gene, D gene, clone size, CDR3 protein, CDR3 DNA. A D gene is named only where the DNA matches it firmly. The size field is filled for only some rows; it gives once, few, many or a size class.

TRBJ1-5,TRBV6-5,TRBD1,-,CASSPGQGNQPQHF,TGTGCCAGCAGTCCTGGACAGGGCAATCAGCCCCAGCATTTT
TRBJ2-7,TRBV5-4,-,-,CASSLDLSSYEQYF,TGTGCCAGCAGCCTTGACCTTAGCTCCTACGAGCAGTACTTC
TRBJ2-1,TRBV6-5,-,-,CASSYWGGGRGQQFF,TGTGCCAGCAGTTACTGGGGGGGCGGGCGCGGACAGCAGTTCTTC
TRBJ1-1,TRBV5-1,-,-,CASSFRDGSTEAFF,TGCGCCAGCAGCTTCAGGGACGGTAGCACTGAAGCTTTCTTT
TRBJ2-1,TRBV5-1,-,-,CASSLVVSQQFF,TGCGCCAGCAGCTTGGTTGTGTCGCAGCAGTTCTTC
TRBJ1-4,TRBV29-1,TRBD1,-,CSVLGTAFGNEKLFF,TGCAGCGTTCTCGGGACAGCTTTTGGTAATGAAAAACTGTTTTTT
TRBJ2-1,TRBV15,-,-,CATRKGTDSYNEQFF,TGTGCCACCAGGAAAGGGACGGACTCCTACAATGAGCAGTTCTTC
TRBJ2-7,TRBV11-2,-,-,CASSATSDRHYEQYF,TGTGCCAGCAGCGCGACATCGGACAGACACTACGAGCAGTACTTC
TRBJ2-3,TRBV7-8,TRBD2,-,CASSPGLAGGPRTDTQYF,TGTGCCAGCAGCCCGGGACTAGCGGGAGGGCCTCGCACAGATACGCAGTATTTT
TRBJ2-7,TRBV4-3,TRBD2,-,CASSPRLAGGTYEQYF,TGCGCCAGCAGCCCCCGACTAGCGGGGGGCACCTACGAGCAGTACTTC
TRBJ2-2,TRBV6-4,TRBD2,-,CASSSLAGTGELFF,TGTGCCAGCAGTTCACTAGCGGGGACCGGGGAGCTGTTTTTT
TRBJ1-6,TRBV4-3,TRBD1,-,CASSPKGTGGSPLHF,TGCGCCAGCAGCCCTAAGGGGACAGGGGGATCACCCCTCCACTTT
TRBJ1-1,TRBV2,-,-,CASSENRKAFF,TGTGCCAGCAGTGAAAACAGGAAAGCTTTCTTT
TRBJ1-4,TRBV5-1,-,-,CASSLVTGSEKLFF,TGCGCCAGCAGCTTGGTTACAGGTAGTGAAAAACTGTTTTTT
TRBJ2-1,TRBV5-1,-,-,CASSLAITGPAYNEQFF,TGCGCCAGCAGCTTGGCCATTACGGGACCCGCGTACAATGAGCAGTTCTTC
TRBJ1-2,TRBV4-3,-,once,CASSTRPISGYGYTF,TGCGCCAGCAGCACCCGACCGATATCGGGGTATGGCTACACCTTC
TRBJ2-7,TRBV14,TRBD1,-,CASSRTGGIAYEQYF,TGTGCCAGCAGCCGGACAGGGGGAATTGCCTACGAGCAGTACTTC
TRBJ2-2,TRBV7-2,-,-,CASSLAPLGAGELFF,TGTGCCAGCAGCTTAGCCCCGTTGGGAGCCGGGGAGCTGTTTTTT
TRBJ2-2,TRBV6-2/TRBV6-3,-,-,CASSQPRGPNTGELFF,TGTGCCAGCAGTCAACCCCGGGGCCCCAACACCGGGGAGCTGTTTTTT
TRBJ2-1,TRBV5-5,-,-,CASSQAVNEQFF,TGTGCCAGCAGCCAAGCAGTTAATGAGCAGTTCTTC
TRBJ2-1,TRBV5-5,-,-,CASSFQEQFF,TGTGCCAGCAGCTTCCAGGAGCAGTTCTTC
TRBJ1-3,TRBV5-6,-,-,CASSSLGGLGNTIYF,TGTGCCAGCAGCTCCCTGGGGGGTCTCGGAAACACCATATATTTT
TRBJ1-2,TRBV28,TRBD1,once,CASRTGVGYTF,TGTGCCAGCAGGACAGGGGTAGGCTACACCTTC
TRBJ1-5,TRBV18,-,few,CASSPSGVQPQHF,TGTGCCAGCTCACCCTCAGGGGTTCAGCCCCAGCATTTT
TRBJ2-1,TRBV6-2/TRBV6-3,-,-,CASSYQSGPFF,TGTGCCAGCAGTTATCAGTCGGGGCCGTTCTTC
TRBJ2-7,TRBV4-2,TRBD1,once,CASSHSPDRSSYEQYF,TGTGCCAGCAGCCACTCTCCGGACAGGTCGTCCTACGAGCAGTACTTC
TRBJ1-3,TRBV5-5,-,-,CASTSRAGNTIYF,TGTGCCAGCACCTCGAGGGCTGGAAACACCATATATTTT
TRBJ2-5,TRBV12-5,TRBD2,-,CASGSAAGAVETQYF,TGTGCTAGTGGAAGTGCGGCGGGAGCGGTGGAGACCCAGTACTTC
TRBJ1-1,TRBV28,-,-,CATFKSGYTEAFF,TGTGCCACGTTCAAAAGTGGATACACTGAAGCTTTCTTT
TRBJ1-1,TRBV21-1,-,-,CASSSFLDSSGRLNTEAFF,TGTGCCAGCAGCAGTTTCCTGGACAGTTCGGGGCGGCTGAACACTGAAGCTTTCTTT
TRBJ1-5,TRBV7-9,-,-,CASSLGGAEEPQHF,TGTGCCAGCAGCCTTGGCGGAGCCGAGGAGCCCCAGCATTTT
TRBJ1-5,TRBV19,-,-,CASSIGSGNQPQHF,TGTGCCAGTAGTATAGGGTCGGGTAATCAGCCCCAGCATTTT
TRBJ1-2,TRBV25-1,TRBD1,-,CASSESAGGSYGYTF,TGTGCCAGCAGTGAATCGGCAGGGGGCTCTTATGGCTACACCTTC
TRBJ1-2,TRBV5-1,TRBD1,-,CASSLFTTQQGNYGYTF,TGCGCCAGCAGCTTATTTACTACCCAACAGGGGAACTATGGCTACACCTTC
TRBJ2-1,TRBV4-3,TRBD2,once,CASSQDLALAGVGNEQFF,TGCGCCAGCAGCCAAGATCTCGCACTAGCGGGAGTAGGTAATGAGCAGTTCTTC
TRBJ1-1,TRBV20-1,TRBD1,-,CSASDPGGVGTEAFF,TGCAGTGCTAGTGACCCAGGGGGCGTAGGCACTGAAGCTTTCTTT
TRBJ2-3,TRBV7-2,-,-,CASSFARGDTQYF,TGTGCCAGCAGCTTCGCTAGGGGCGATACGCAGTATTTT
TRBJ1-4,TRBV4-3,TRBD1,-,CASSFGQGGEKLFF,TGCGCCAGCAGCTTCGGACAGGGTGGCGAAAAACTGTTTTTT
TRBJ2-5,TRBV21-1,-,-,CASGVQGQETQYF,TGTGCCAGCGGGGTACAGGGCCAAGAGACCCAGTACTTC
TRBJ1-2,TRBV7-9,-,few,CASSLVGSAGYTF,TGTGCCAGCAGCTTAGTTGGCTCGGCTGGCTACACCTTC
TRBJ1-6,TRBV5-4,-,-,CASSLGVLRGSPLHF,TGTGCCAGCAGCTTAGGGGTACTAAGGGGTTCACCCCTCCACTTT
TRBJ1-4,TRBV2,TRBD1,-,CASSEGQGWGGEKLFF,TGTGCCAGCAGTGAGGGACAGGGCTGGGGAGGGGAAAAACTGTTTTTT
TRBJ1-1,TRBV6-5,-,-,CASSYRGARLAFF,TGTGCCAGCAGTTATCGAGGGGCCAGATTGGCTTTCTTT
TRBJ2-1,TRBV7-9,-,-,CASSLWLGAAYNEQFF,TGTGCCAGCAGCTTATGGTTGGGGGCTGCCTACAATGAGCAGTTCTTC
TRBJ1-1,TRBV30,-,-,CAWNRLQNTEAFF,TGTGCCTGGAACAGACTGCAGAACACTGAAGCTTTCTTT
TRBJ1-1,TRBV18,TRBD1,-,CASSPETGVNTEAFF,TGTGCCAGCTCACCAGAGACAGGGGTGAACACTGAAGCTTTCTTT
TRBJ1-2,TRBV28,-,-,CASSSRQGYTF,TGTGCCAGCAGTTCTCGGCAGGGCTACACCTTC